This TCR beta chain was profiled in a study of radiotherapy plus CTLA-4 blockade in lung cancer. This CDR3 has 14 amino acids. CDR1 is SGHNT and CDR2 is YENEEA in the germline V gene. V was clipped by 0 bases and J by 3 bases, with 5 bases between them. The method was immunoSEQ multiplex PCR; TCRdb's version includes in-frame clones alone and lacks a portion of them. The sample carries some 23,000 clones, around 70% recorded once. This clone was seen only once. The rearrangement links TRBV11-3 to TRBJ2-2; no firm D call. This sequence originates from a human donor with non-small cell lung cancer who had stable disease on radiotherapy plus ipilimumab. Sequencing used peripheral blood, obtained from a patient treated with radiotherapy plus ipilimumab. CDR3 amino acids: CASSLEGYTGELFF. The CDR3 bases are TGTGCCAGCAGCTTAGAAGGTTACACCGGGGAGCTGTTTTTT.